This T cell receptor beta chain was identified in a study of blood T cell repertoires in COVID-19. About the study: COVID-19 samples from acute and convalescent phases originated in the United States, Italy and Spain. Sample material is recorded as cDNA or gDNA derived from T cells, B-cell-depleted T cells, or PBMCs.

This CDR3 comprises 16 residues. CDR1 and CDR2 from the germline V gene are MDHEN and SYDVKM. With 4 bases clipped from V and 4 bases from J, the junction kept 7 bases outside the gene matches. Original handling: Using reference gene primer amplification, nucleated cell counts were estimated. Only in-frame clones appear in the TCRdb table, and some are missing; sequencing was by immunoSEQ multiplex PCR. The V and J calls and clone size were taken over from that table, and D and trimming were inferred from the DNA. Altogether 200,000 to 250,000 clones are present, around 82% being singletons, with the ten largest covering around 6%.

The clonotype was recovered from a woman between 65 and 79 years old with acute or convalescent COVID-19. The J gene is TRBJ2-5, the V gene TRBV28; 12 nucleotides match TRBD1. The specimen sequenced was peripheral blood. The DNA for the CDR3 is TGTGCCAGCAGTTCCCCCGGGACAGGGGGCTTAGAGACCCAGTACTTC. Its protein product is CASSSPGTGGLETQYF.